The rows below give T cell receptor beta chains drawn from one sample of a study of T cell changes during pregnancy in multiple sclerosis. The method was immunoSEQ multiplex PCR; TCRdb's version includes in-frame clones alone and lacks a portion of them. The sample contains 65,000 to 80,000 clones, over 85% of which appear only once. This specimen consisted of peripheral blood, obtained in the first trimester of pregnancy. The receptors stem from a female donor with multiple sclerosis, enrolled in a pregnancy study. Each CDR3 is given with its conserved first and last residue. A D gene is named only where the DNA matches it firmly. The size of a clone is reported for some rows only, either as once, few or many, or as a class for expanded clones.

>TRBD2|once|TRBJ2-3|TRBV25-1
CASGDTSGYADTQYF
TGTGCCAGCGGAGACACTAGCGGGTATGCAGATACGCAGTATTTT
>TRBD1|.|TRBJ1-1|TRBV4-3
CASSVDRAVTEAFF
TGCGCCAGCAGCGTCGACAGGGCCGTGACTGAAGCTTTCTTT
>.|once|TRBJ1-1|TRBV7-9
CASSLGGGEAFF
TGTGCCAGCAGTTTGGGGGGGGGTGAAGCTTTCTTT
>.|.|TRBJ2-5|TRBV27
CASSLGGASAAETQYF
TGTGCCAGCAGTTTAGGGGGGGCTAGCGCCGCGGAGACCCAGTACTTC
>.|.|TRBJ1-4|TRBV7-9
CASSSTQGYEKLFF
TGTGCCAGCAGCTCGACACAGGGTTATGAAAAACTGTTTTTT
>TRBD1|.|TRBJ2-7|TRBV30
CAWNLDRGREQYF
TGTGCCTGGAACCTGGACAGGGGGCGCGAGCAGTACTTC
>.|.|TRBJ1-4|TRBV7-9
CASSSPSGGEKLFF
TGTGCCAGCAGCTCTCCTTCGGGAGGTGAAAAACTGTTTTTT
>.|.|TRBJ2-2|TRBV4-2
CASSQESRFTGELFF
TGTGCCAGCAGCCAAGAATCCAGATTCACCGGGGAGCTGTTTTTT
>TRBD1|.|TRBJ2-5|TRBV7-2
CASSPGNSGGNSETQYF
TGTGCCAGCAGCCCCGGGAACTCAGGGGGCAATAGTGAGACCCAGTACTTC
>TRBD1|.|TRBJ2-7|TRBV9
CASSLGVRDRSAYEQYF
TGTGCCAGCAGCTTAGGCGTCAGGGACAGGTCTGCATACGAGCAGTACTTC
>TRBD1|.|TRBJ1-1|TRBV7-2
CASSSATGVTEAFF
TGTGCCAGCAGCTCAGCGACAGGGGTCACTGAAGCTTTCTTT
>TRBD1|.|TRBJ1-5|TRBV5-1
CASSPTGKQPQHF
TGCGCCAGCAGTCCGACAGGGAAACAGCCCCAGCATTTT
>.|.|TRBJ1-4|TRBV9
CASSVRWGQAPGEKLFF
TGTGCCAGCAGCGTTCGGTGGGGGCAGGCACCCGGTGAAAAACTGTTTTTT
>.|.|TRBJ2-6|TRBV5-4
CASSLGGVTSGANVLTF
TGTGCCAGCAGCTTGGGGGGAGTAACCTCTGGGGCCAACGTCCTGACTTTC
>TRBD1|.|TRBJ2-7|TRBV4-1
CASSTRTGGLDEQYF
TGCGCCAGCAGCACGCGGACAGGGGGACTCGACGAGCAGTACTTC
>.|.|TRBJ2-1|TRBV6-5
CASSYSEGSNEQFF
TGTGCCAGCAGTTACTCAGAGGGCTCCAATGAGCAGTTCTTC